The next 5 T cell receptor beta chains were all read from a single sample in a study of blood T cell repertoires in COVID-19. The repertoire was sequenced with immunoSEQ multiplex PCR; TCRdb's copy has only in-frame clones and lacks some. The table includes approximately 110,000 clones, approximately 70% detected once. The sample taken for sequencing was peripheral blood. The receptors shown here come from a man older than 75 with acute or convalescent COVID-19.

The chain carries TRBV6-1 and TRBJ2-2, with D maybe TRBD1 (6 bases). V was cut by 3 bases and J by 7 bases, with 9 bases left in between. The CDR3 is 13 amino acids. Germline CDR1 and CDR2: MNHNS and SASEGT. The CDR3: CASSDGTIGELFF. The CDR3 DNA reads as TGTGCCAGCAGTGACGGGACAATCGGGGAGCTGTTTTTT.

The gene calls are TRBV5-6 and TRBJ1-1, with 7 bases fitting TRBD1. Germline-derived CDR1 and CDR2 are SGHDT and YYEEEE. Germline trimming cut 6 bases from V and 1 base from J; bases unmatched to any gene: 12. There are 16 residues in the CDR3. CDR3 sequence: CASTWGTDLGNTEAFF. The CDR3 nucleotides read TGTGCCAGCACCTGGGGGACAGACTTGGGGAACACTGAAGCTTTCTTT.

This sequence joins TRBV6-6 and TRBJ1-1, with TRBD1 identical over 8 bases. Per germline, CDR1 MNHNY and CDR2 SVGAGI (reference sequence). The V segment lost 6 bases and the J segment 0 bases; nucleotides outside the gene matches: 3. CDR3 length: 14 residues. The CDR3 region is CASSDRGMNTEAFF. The CDR3 coding sequence is TGTGCCAGCAGCGACAGGGGAATGAACACTGAAGCTTTCTTT.

Comment on this clone: Within the sample, other DNA sequences also encode this same CDR3. This chain uses TRBV27 with TRBJ2-7; tentatively, D is TRBD2 (6 bases). The ends were cut back, 0 bases at V and 1 base at J, with 10 bases in the middle. This CDR3 spans 15 amino acids. Germline CDR1 and CDR2: MNHEY and SMNVEV (reference sequence). The CDR3 here is CASSLSGLTSYEQYF. CDR3 coding DNA: TGTGCCAGCAGTTTATCAGGACTAACTTCCTACGAGCAGTACTTC.

Concerning this clone itself: A read error may account for a junction end that differs from germline. The J gene is TRBJ2-2, the V gene TRBV5-1; 12 bases align to TRBD2. This CDR3 contains 16 residues. Germline-derived CDR1 and CDR2 are SGHRS and YFSETQ. CDR3 residues: CASSLTSGGNSGELFF. The CDR3 DNA reads as TGCGCCAGCAGCTTGACTAGCGGGGGGAACTCCGGGGAGCTGTTTTTT.